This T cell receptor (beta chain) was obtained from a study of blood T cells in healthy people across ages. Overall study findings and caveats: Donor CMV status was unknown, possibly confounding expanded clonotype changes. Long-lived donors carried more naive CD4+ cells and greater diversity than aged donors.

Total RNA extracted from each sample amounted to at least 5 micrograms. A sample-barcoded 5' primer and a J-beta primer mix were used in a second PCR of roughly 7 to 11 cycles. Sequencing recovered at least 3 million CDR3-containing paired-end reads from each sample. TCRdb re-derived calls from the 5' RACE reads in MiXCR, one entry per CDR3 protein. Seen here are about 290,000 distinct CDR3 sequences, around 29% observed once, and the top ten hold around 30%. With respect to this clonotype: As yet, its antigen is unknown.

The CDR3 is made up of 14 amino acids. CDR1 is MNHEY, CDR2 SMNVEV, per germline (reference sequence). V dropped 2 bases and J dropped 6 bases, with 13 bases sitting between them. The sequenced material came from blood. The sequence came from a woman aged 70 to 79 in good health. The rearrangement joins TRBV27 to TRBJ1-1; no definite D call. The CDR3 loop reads CASSLNREGAEAFF. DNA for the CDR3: TGTGCCAGCAGTTTAAATCGAGAGGGTGCTGAAGCTTTCTTT.